The rows below give T cell receptor beta chains drawn from one sample of a study of blood T cell repertoires in COVID-19. Assay: immunoSEQ multiplex PCR; the TCRdb copy retains only in-frame clones and omits some. The sample yields 300,000 to 400,000 clones, approximately 84% seen once. Material for sequencing was PBMCs or T cells enriched from blood (not recorded which). The receptor set was obtained from a woman aged 25 to 39 who had recovered from COVID-19. The CDR3 runs from the conserved cysteine through the conserved F or W. A D gene is named only where the DNA matches it firmly. Clone size is stated in some rows and not others, as once, few, many or a class when expanded.

>TRBV19|TRBJ1-2|-|-|13
TGTGCCAGTAGTACAGGGATTAACTATGGCTACACCTTC
CASSTGINYGYTF
>TRBV12-3/TRBV12-4|TRBJ1-4|-|-|13
TGTGCCAGTTCGACAGAGGCTAATGAAAAACTGTTTTTT
CASSTEANEKLFF
>TRBV6-2/TRBV6-3|TRBJ1-1|-|-|15
TGTGCCAGCAGCGATCCGGGACACAAGAACACTGAAGCTTTCTTT
CASSDPGHKNTEAFF
>TRBV10-1|TRBJ2-6|-|-|17
TGCGCCAGCAGTGATTCGGGACACGGCTCTGGGGCCAACGTCCTGACTTTC
CASSDSGHGSGANVLTF
>TRBV5-6|TRBJ1-2|-|-|13
TGTGCCAGCAGCTTTGGGAGGTATCGTGGCTACACCTTC
CASSFGRYRGYTF
>TRBV7-9|TRBJ2-1|-|TRBD1|16
TGTGCCAGCACCCATGGGGGACAGTACTCCTACAATGAGCAGTTCTTC
CASTHGGQYSYNEQFF
>TRBV28|TRBJ2-5|-|-|15
TGTGCCAGCAGTCTCCCAGGGCGGGGACAAGAGACCCAGTACTTC
CASSLPGRGQETQYF
>TRBV19|TRBJ2-1|-|-|10
TGTGCCACTGGGAGGCGGGAGCAGTTCTTC
CATGRREQFF
>TRBV5-4|TRBJ1-2|-|-|17
TGTGCCAGCAGCTTGGGAGGGCAGGGGCAATTAAACTATGGCTACACCTTC
CASSLGGQGQLNYGYTF
>TRBV6-5|TRBJ1-1|-|-|14
TGTGCCAGCAACACAGGGTTGTTAGGCACTGAAGCTTTCTTT
CASNTGLLGTEAFF
>TRBV6-2/TRBV6-3|TRBJ2-3|-|TRBD2|14
TGTGCCAGCAGCTTTAGCGGGGTGACAGATACGCAGTATTTT
CASSFSGVTDTQYF
>TRBV27|TRBJ2-7|-|TRBD2|15
TGTGCCAGCAGTCCTACCGAGGGACTAGTCCACGAGCAGTACTTC
CASSPTEGLVHEQYF
>TRBV9|TRBJ2-3|-|TRBD2|16
TGTGCCAGCAGCGTAGGTACGGGACTAGTATCAGATACGCAGTATTTT
CASSVGTGLVSDTQYF
>TRBV2|TRBJ1-4|-|TRBD1|15
TGTGCCAGCCAAGCCGAGGACAGGGCCATAGAAAAACTGTTTTTT
CASQAEDRAIEKLFF
>TRBV5-1|TRBJ1-2|-|-|16
TGCGCCAGCAGCCCTATTGGGAGGGGAGAAGGATATGGCTACACCTTC
CASSPIGRGEGYGYTF
>TRBV30|TRBJ1-5|-|-|13
TGTGCCTTCTCGAGGGAGCCCAATCAGCCCCAGCATTTT
CAFSREPNQPQHF
>TRBV5-6|TRBJ2-7|-|-|18
TGTGCCAGCAGCTTGGGGGCGGGTCCCCAATCCATCTCCTACGAGCAGTACTTC
CASSLGAGPQSISYEQYF
>TRBV23-1|TRBJ2-2|few|TRBD1|17
TGCGCCAGCAGTCAAATGGGGACAGGTAGAGACCCCGGGGAGCTGTTTTTT
CASSQMGTGRDPGELFF
>TRBV6-5|TRBJ1-3|-|-|13
TGTGCCAGCAGGGGGGCTGGAGGAAACACCATATATTTT
CASRGAGGNTIYF
>TRBV10-3|TRBJ2-5|-|TRBD2|16
TGTGCCATCAGTGTAGGGGCACTAGCGGGCCAAGAGACCCAGTACTTC
CAISVGALAGQETQYF
>TRBV11-2|TRBJ1-3|-|TRBD1|17
TGTGCCAGCAGCACGGCGTTGGGTCAGGGGGCTGGAAACACCATATATTTT
CASSTALGQGAGNTIYF
>TRBV13|TRBJ2-2|-|TRBD1|19
TGTGCCAGCAGCTACACTACAGGACTGACAGGGGAGAACACCGGGGAGCTGTTTTTT
CASSYTTGLTGENTGELFF
>TRBV5-6|TRBJ2-5|-|TRBD2|16
TGTGCCAGCAGCCCGATGGGCGCTAGCGGGGTGGAGACCCAGTACTTC
CASSPMGASGVETQYF
>TRBV6-2/TRBV6-3|TRBJ2-3|-|-|19
TGTGCCAGCAGTTACGCAGCGGGACAGGCTAACCCTAGCACAGATACGCAGTATTTT
CASSYAAGQANPSTDTQYF
>TRBV13|TRBJ1-2|-|-|15
TGTGCCAGCAGCTTAGGCCGGGGGGCCCTCTATGGCTACACCTTC
CASSLGRGALYGYTF
>TRBV28|TRBJ2-1|-|TRBD1|17
TGTGCCAGCAGTTTGTTGTGGGACAGCCGTGGGGACAATGAGCAGTTCTTC
CASSLLWDSRGDNEQFF
>TRBV7-9|TRBJ2-3|once|TRBD2|19
TGTGCCAGCAGCTTCGGGATCGGGACTAGCGGGGACCTTAGGGATACGCAGTATTTT
CASSFGIGTSGDLRDTQYF
>TRBV6-6|TRBJ1-5|-|TRBD1|16
TGTGCCAGCAGTCCTCCGGGACAGGGCCTCAATCAGCCCCAGCATTTT
CASSPPGQGLNQPQHF
>TRBV6-2/TRBV6-3|TRBJ1-6|-|-|16
TGTGCCAGCAGTTACCCACTCCGGGGGAAGCGCTCACCCCTCCACTTT
CASSYPLRGKRSPLHF
>TRBV5-6|TRBJ2-5|-|TRBD2|14
TGTGCCAGCAGCTTCGGGCGGGGGCAAGAGACCCAGTACTTC
CASSFGRGQETQYF
>TRBV9|TRBJ2-1|once|-|15
TGTGCCAGCAGCGTTACCGGGGACACCTACAATGAGCAGTTCTTC
CASSVTGDTYNEQFF
>TRBV12-5|TRBJ1-2|-|TRBD1|13
TGTGCTAGTGCCGGGACAGGGGCTTACGGCTACACCTTC
CASAGTGAYGYTF
>TRBV6-5|TRBJ1-1|-|-|15
TGTGCCAGCACCGACGGGAAGGTTTGGTACACTGAAGCTTTCTTT
CASTDGKVWYTEAFF
>TRBV29-1|TRBJ1-1|-|TRBD1|15
TGCAGCGTTGAAGATGGGCGACAGGGGGATACTGAAGCTTTCTTT
CSVEDGRQGDTEAFF
>TRBV11-2|TRBJ1-4|-|-|11
TGTGCCAGCAGCTTGAGTGAAAAACTGTTTTTT
CASSLSEKLFF
>TRBV27|TRBJ1-1|-|-|14
TGTGCCAGCAGGCGGGGACCGTACGACACTGAAGCTTTCTTT
CASRRGPYDTEAFF
>TRBV7-8|TRBJ2-2|once|TRBD2|18
TGTGCCAGCAGACCGACTAGCGGGGGTATGCCGAACACCGGGGAGCTGTTTTTT
CASRPTSGGMPNTGELFF
>TRBV19|TRBJ2-5|-|-|15
TGTGCCAGTAGTATTTATCCCGACAGGCAAGAGACCCAGTACTTC
CASSIYPDRQETQYF
>TRBV2|TRBJ1-2|-|-|11
TGTGCCAGCATGGAGAGTTATGGCTACACCTTC
CASMESYGYTF
>TRBV5-6|TRBJ2-3|once|-|16
TGTGCCAGCAGACCAACTCGTAGAGGCCGCACAGATACGCAGTATTTT
CASRPTRRGRTDTQYF
>TRBV19|TRBJ1-2|-|TRBD1|14
TGTGCCAGTATCCCCCAGGGGGCTGGCTATGGCTACACCTTC
CASIPQGAGYGYTF
>TRBV28|TRBJ2-5|once|TRBD2|13
TGTGCCAGCACTAGCGGGGGGGAGGAGACCCAGTACTTC
CASTSGGEETQYF
>TRBV7-2|TRBJ2-3|-|TRBD2|15
TGTGCCAGCAGCAAATCCGGGACTAGCAGAGATACGCAGTATTTT
CASSKSGTSRDTQYF